One TCR beta chain is described in this entry. Its antigen is undetermined. This sample was included in a study of response to subunit inactivated influenza vaccine. The study, taken as a whole, reports: Seasonal influenza vaccination, on each occasion, was suggested by the authors to recruit few new T cells.

Each CDR3 protein is one row after TCRdb ran MiXCR on the RT-PCR reads. This table has approximately 520,000 distinct CDR3 sequences, about 25% appearing once. Germline V gives CDR1 LGHNA, CDR2 YNFKEQ. V lost 1 base and J 2 bases, leaving 11 bases between the germline ends. The CDR3 extends over 16 amino acids. The clonotype was recovered from a man aged 45-60 years who received an inactivated influenza vaccine. The chain employs TRBV4-2 and TRBJ2-2; D call uncertain. The sequencing here drew on CD4+ T cells sorted from PBMCs, taken 5 days after vaccination. The CDR3 loop reads CASSQAFGVNTGELFF. For the CDR3, the DNA is TGTGCCAGCAGCCAAGCGTTCGGAGTTAACACCGGGGAGCTGTTTTTT.